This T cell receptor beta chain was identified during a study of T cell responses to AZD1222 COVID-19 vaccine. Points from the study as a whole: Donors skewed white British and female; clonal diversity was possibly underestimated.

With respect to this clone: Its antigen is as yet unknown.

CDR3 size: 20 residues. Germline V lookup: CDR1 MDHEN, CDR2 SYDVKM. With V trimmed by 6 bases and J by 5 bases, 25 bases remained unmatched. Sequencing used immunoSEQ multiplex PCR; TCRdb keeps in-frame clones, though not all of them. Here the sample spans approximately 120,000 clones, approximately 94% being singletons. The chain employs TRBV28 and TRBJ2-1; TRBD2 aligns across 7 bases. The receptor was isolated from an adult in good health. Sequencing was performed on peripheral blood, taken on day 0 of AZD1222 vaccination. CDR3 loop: CASSPTGGGLINAINNEQFF. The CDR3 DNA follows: TGTGCCAGCAGCCCTACCGGGGGAGGGCTTATCAACGCAATAAACAATGAGCAGTTCTTC.